These T cell receptor beta chains were read from a single sample in a study of cytotoxic CD8 clonotypes in ibrutinib-treated CLL. The assay was immunoSEQ multiplex PCR, and TCRdb's table has in-frame clones only and misses some. In the table there are 300,000 or so clones, 67% of which are singletons. The source material was PBMCs, sampled after 36 months of ibrutinib treatment. Receptor source: a human donor with chronic lymphocytic leukemia. The CDR3 runs from the conserved cysteine through the conserved F or W. D genes are given only for firm matches. Clone size appears in some rows only: once, few, many, or a class for an expanded clone.

TRBJ2-1,-,TRBV7-2,-,TGTGCCAGCAGCCGCCGACAGACCCTTTACAATGAGCAGTTCTTC,CASSRRQTLYNEQFF
TRBJ1-2,-,TRBV6-5,-,TGTGCCAGCAGCCCGGACATTCGTGGGGGCTACACCTTC,CASSPDIRGGYTF
TRBJ2-7,TRBD2,TRBV27,-,TGTGCCAGCAGCGGGACTAGCCAGATCCACGAGCAGTACTTC,CASSGTSQIHEQYF
TRBJ2-3,-,TRBV6-5,-,TGTGCCAGCAGTTACCAAGCGGACCGCACAGATACGCAGTATTTT,CASSYQADRTDTQYF
TRBJ1-1,-,TRBV28,few,TGTGCCAGCAGTCGATCCACGGTCAGGGTCCTCGAAACTGAAGCTTTCTTT,CASSRSTVRVLETEAFF
TRBJ2-2,-,TRBV7-2,-,TGTGCCAGCAGCTTTCAGGGAACCGGGGAGCTGTTTTTT,CASSFQGTGELFF
TRBJ1-6,TRBD1,TRBV2,-,TGTGCCAGCAGTGAATTCGGACAGGGGGCTTCCCCCCTCCACTTT,CASSEFGQGASPLHF
TRBJ2-7,-,TRBV5-6,-,TGTGCCAGCAGCTCTGGGCCCTTTCCAGGGTCCTACGAGCAGTACTTC,CASSSGPFPGSYEQYF
TRBJ2-3,-,TRBV7-9,few,TGTGCCAGCAGCTCCAGGGGCACAGATACGCAGTATTTT,CASSSRGTDTQYF
TRBJ2-7,TRBD1,TRBV19,-,TGTGCCAGTAGTATGTTGGCAGGGGGATACTACGAGCAGTACTTC,CASSMLAGGYYEQYF
TRBJ1-5,-,TRBV18,-,TGTGCCAGCTCACCGGGCGACGGTCAGCCCCAGCATTTT,CASSPGDGQPQHF
TRBJ2-7,TRBD2,TRBV2,-,TGTGCCTCACGCGCTAGCGGGACCCACGAGCAGTACTTC,CASRASGTHEQYF
TRBJ1-2,-,TRBV5-1,-,TGCGCCAGCAGCTTAGGACAATTCTATGGCTACACCTTC,CASSLGQFYGYTF
TRBJ1-5,TRBD1,TRBV19,once,TGTGCCACACGGGACAGGGGAAGGGGCAATCAGCCCCAGCATTTT,CATRDRGRGNQPQHF
TRBJ2-1,-,TRBV7-8,few,TGTGCCAGCAGTCTAGCCTCCGAGCAGTTCTTC,CASSLASEQFF